One T cell receptor (beta chain) is described in this entry. This specimen belongs to a study of monozygotic twins with inflammatory bowel disease. Making cDNA involved eight separate reactions per sample. Following a re-call of the 5' RACE reads, TCRdb has one entry per CDR3 protein and lacks DNA. Recorded here are about 160,000 distinct CDR3 sequences; the top ten clones represent 2% to 3%. The CDR3 loop spans 15 amino acids. From germline, CDR1 is MNHEY and CDR2 SVGEGT. The source is a human donor with ulcerative colitis or Crohn's disease, or a healthy co-twin of an affected twin (not recorded which). This chain uses TRBV6-2 or TRBV6-3 with TRBJ1-5. Sequenced input: blood. This CDR3 reads CASSETSERYQPQHF.